One sample yielded the 7 T cell receptor beta chains listed below, sequenced in a study of PD-1 blockade in mismatch repair-deficient tumors. For these TCRs, the target antigens are not known. Specified time point: roughly ten-day in vitro stimulation with candidate neoantigen peptide 6. This table comes from immunoSEQ multiplex PCR, and its TCRdb copy is limited to in-frame clones, with some not included. The table includes 14,000 or so clones, more than 85% detected once. The input for sequencing was cells cultured in vitro, taken from a patient treated with pembrolizumab. Every receptor here comes from an adult with mismatch repair-deficient cancer.

The chain uses TRBV14 and TRBJ2-7, with D perhaps TRBD1 or TRBD2 (5 bases each). Germline assignment: CDR1 SGHDN and CDR2 FVKESK. The CDR3 has 15 residues. V lost 3 bases and J lost 4, with 16 bases in between. The CDR3 DNA reads TGTGCCAGCAGCCAGGCCGGGACGACTCCATACGAGCAGTACTTC. This encodes CASSQAGTTPYEQYF.

This clone appeared once. The genes are TRBV28 and TRBJ2-3, with 12 bases identical to TRBD2. Germline V CDR1 and CDR2: MDHEN, SYDVKM. The CDR3 runs to 14 residues. The J segment lost 4 bases and the V segment lost 6 bases, leaving 2 bases of the junction unmatched. The CDR3 loop reads CASSLAGGADTQYF. The DNA of the CDR3 is TGTGCCAGCAGCCTAGCGGGAGGGGCAGATACGCAGTATTTT.

V is TRBV9 and J is TRBJ2-2; D uncertain. Trimming cost V 3 bases and J 4 bases, with 4 bases left between them. The CDR3 has 12 amino acids. The germline gives CDR1 SGDLS, CDR2 YYNGEE. The CDR3 here is CASSASTGELFF. The CDR3 DNA follows: TGTGCCAGCAGCGCCTCCACCGGGGAGCTGTTTTTT.

The genes are TRBV5-1 and TRBJ2-1, with a possible D match to TRBD1 (6 bases). CDR1 is SGHRS and CDR2 is YFSETQ in the germline V gene. The V gene lost 2 bases and the J gene lost 2 bases, with 14 bases spanning the gap. This CDR3 is built from 16 residues. CDR3 region: CASSFTGTNTYNEQFF. The CDR3 nucleotides read TGCGCCAGCAGCTTCACCGGGACAAATACCTACAATGAGCAGTTCTTC.

This clone was detected once. The chain joins TRBV18 to TRBJ2-5; perhaps TRBD2 as D (5 bases). CDR3 length: 16 residues. Germline V CDR1 and CDR2: KGHSH, LQKENI. Trimming left V 4 bases short and J 2 bases short, with 17 bases between. The DNA for the CDR3 is TGTGCCAGCTCACTATCTCTCACTAGTCGACAAGAGACCCAGTACTTC. Residues: CASSLSLTSRQETQYF.

V is TRBV19 and J is TRBJ1-5, with TRBD1 matching 7 bases. CDR3 length: 19 amino acids. Germline trimming cut 7 bases from V and 0 bases from J; bases unmatched to any gene: 18. CDR1 LNHDA and CDR2 SQIVND come from the germline V gene (reference sequence). DNA of the CDR3: TGTGCCAGTACCTCGACACAGGGGTTGGGGTCTTATAGCAATCAGCCCCAGCATTTT. Translation: CASTSTQGLGSYSNQPQHF.

The V call is TRBV6-1, the J call TRBJ2-7; 7 bases are a match to TRBD2. With V trimmed by 6 bases and J by 8 bases, 7 bases remained unmatched. CDR1 and CDR2 from the germline V gene are MNHNS and SASEGT. The CDR3 has 12 amino acids. Written as DNA, the CDR3 is TGTGCCAGCAGCAAGGGGAGGGTGCAGCAGTACTTC. It translates to CASSKGRVQQYF.